Below, 8 T cell receptor beta chains from the same sample are listed, as sequenced in a study of chemoradiotherapy in HPV16-positive cancers. Data came from immunoSEQ multiplex PCR; TCRdb stores just in-frame clones and leaves some out. The repertoire holds approximately 9,300 clones, with more than 75% as singletons. Sequencing was performed on blood, taken from a patient who underwent chemoradiotherapy. The receptors derive from a human donor with HPV-associated anogenital cancer.

V is TRBV23-1 and J is TRBJ1-4; 9 bases are shared with TRBD1. TRBV23-1 is marked as an open reading frame, function uncertain. V shed 6 bases, J shed 1 base, and the junction held 6 bases outside the gene matches. The CDR3 spans 16 residues. Here the CDR3 DNA reads TGCGCCAGCAGGGTCGGACAGGGGAAAACTAATGAAAAACTGTTTTTT. This codes for CASRVGQGKTNEKLFF.

The V and J genes are TRBV2 and TRBJ2-2; unclear D gene. The CDR3 extends over 13 amino acids. CDR1 and CDR2 (germline): SNHLY, FYNNEI. V was shortened by 5 bases and J by 7 bases, with 11 bases between the two germline ends. CDR3 residues: CASSFALDGELFF. The CDR3 nucleotides read TGTGCCAGCAGTTTCGCCCTTGACGGGGAGCTGTTTTTT.

The CDR3: CASSELYTDTQYF. As DNA, the CDR3 is TGTGCCAGCAGCGAATTATACACAGATACGCAGTATTTT. The V gene is TRBV9, the J gene TRBJ2-3; unclear D gene. Per the germline V gene, CDR1 is SGDLS and CDR2 is YYNGEE. This CDR3 is built from 13 residues. V was shortened by 3 bases and J by 2 bases, with 7 bases between the two germline ends. Filled out from reference TRBV9 and TRBJ2-3, the complete variable domain reads DSGVTQTPKHLITATGQRVTLRCSPRSGDLSVYWYQQSLDQGLQFLIQYYNGEERAKGNILERFSAQQFPDLHSELNLSSLELGDSALYFCASSELYTDTQYFGPGTRLTVL.

The chain employs TRBV27 and TRBJ1-5; D is unclear. V dropped 7 bases and J dropped 4 bases, with 8 bases sitting between them. There are 12 residues in the CDR3. Germline CDR1 MNHEY, CDR2 SMNVEV (reference sequence). The CDR3 reads CASKSANQPQHF. In DNA, the CDR3 is TGTGCCAGCAAGTCCGCAAATCAGCCCCAGCATTTT.

V and J are TRBV13 and TRBJ1-1, with a tentative D call TRBD1 (6 bases). This CDR3 is built from 15 residues. V was shortened by 5 bases and J by 4 bases, with 17 bases between the two germline ends. Germline V lookup: CDR1 PRHDT, CDR2 FYEKMQ (reference sequence). CDR3 DNA: TGTGCCAGCAGCCCATCGGCGGGGGCGCGCACTGAAGCTTTCTTT. This translates into CASSPSAGARTEAFF.

The chain recombines TRBV5-1 with TRBJ2-5; 7 bases map to TRBD1. This CDR3 comprises 14 residues. V gave up 4 bases and J gave up 1 base; unmatched junction bases: 4. Germline lookup yields CDR1 SGHRS and CDR2 YFSETQ. For the CDR3, the DNA is TGCGCCAGCAGCGTAACAGGGGTCCAAGAGACCCAGTACTTC. This gives the protein CASSVTGVQETQYF. Drawing the rest from reference TRBV5-1 and TRBJ2-5, the complete variable domain is KAGVTQTPRYLIKTRGQQVTLSCSPISGHRSVSWYQQTPGQGLQFLFEYFSETQRNKGNFPGRFSGRQFSNSRSEMNVSTLELGDSALYLCASSVTGVQETQYFGPGTRLLVL.

The CDR3 region has the DNA TGTGCCAGCAGTGCGGCCCCGACCTACGAGCAGTACTTC. This sequence encodes CASSAAPTYEQYF. This chain uses TRBV6-6 with TRBJ2-7; D unclear. V gave up 5 bases and J gave up 2 bases, with 10 bases separating them. CDR3 size: 13 residues. Germline V gene lookup returns CDR1 MNHNY and CDR2 SVGAGI (reference sequence).

In this sample, this clone turned up once. The rearrangement uses TRBV10-3 and TRBJ2-7; a possible D gene is TRBD1 (7 bases). The CDR3 length is 14 residues. Germline V CDR1 and CDR2: ENHRY, SYGVKD. V lost 7 bases and J 6 bases, leaving 19 bases between the germline ends. CDR3 loop: CAIKGTEDYGEQYF. The CDR3 DNA is TGTGCCATCAAGGGGACAGAGGACTACGGCGAGCAGTACTTC.